This T cell receptor (beta chain) derives from a study of blood T cell repertoires in COVID-19. About the research overall: The analysed material was cDNA or gDNA that came from T cells, B-cell-depleted T cells, or PBMCs.

The protocol was immunoSEQ multiplex PCR, while the TCRdb copy is restricted to in-frame clones and leaves out a portion. Of 65,000 to 90,000 clones listed, less than 80% are singletons. This clone was detected only a few times. V shed 6 bases and J 6 bases; nucleotides not matched to a gene: 10. Germline V lookup: CDR1 MDHEN, CDR2 SYDVKM. The CDR3 is 14 amino acids. Sequencing was done on a sample of peripheral blood. The chain carries TRBV28 and TRBJ2-7; the match to TRBD1 covers 8 bases. The source of this sequence is a man in his sixties with active or convalescent COVID-19. CDR3 loop: CASRTGVKGSEQYF. The DNA of the CDR3 is TGTGCCAGCAGGACAGGGGTTAAGGGGTCCGAGCAGTACTTC.